These 11 T cell receptor beta chains share one sample of origin, sequenced in a study of T cells in Graves' hyperthyroidism and ophthalmopathy. Amplification of TCR beta CDR3 regions used RNA as the template. A first-round RT-PCR of the TCR CDR3 used the HTBI primer set. TCRdb recomputed calls from the multiplex PCR reads with MiXCR, one row per CDR3 protein. The data show 400,000 to 550,000 distinct CDR3 sequences, approximately 25% seen once. Sequenced material: blood. These receptors were taken from a woman under 40 with Graves' ophthalmopathy.

The V gene is TRBV30, the J gene TRBJ2-5; possibly TRBD2 for D (5 bases). This CDR3 is built from 11 residues. V was cut by 4 bases and J by 4 bases, with 7 bases left in between. Germline CDR1 and CDR2: GTSNPN and SVGIG (reference sequence). CDR3: CAWKAGETQYF. CDR3 nucleotides: TGTGCCTGGAAGGCGGGAGAGACCCAGTACTTC.

This clonotype was counted at least ten times. This chain links TRBV6-1 with TRBJ2-7, with D possibly matching TRBD2 (6 bases). The V and J ends lost 10 bases and 6 bases respectively, with 19 bases between them. The germline V gene has CDR1 MNHNS and CDR2 SASEGT. The CDR3 spans 13 residues. The CDR3 DNA reads as TGTGCCACCTGGGACGGGGGTCTAGGCGAGCAGTACTTC. Amino acids: CATWDGGLGEQYF.

This chain joins TRBV7-9 and TRBJ2-7, with D unclear. Trimming took off 5 bases at V and 4 bases at J, with 12 bases between the two ends. The CDR3 extends over 13 amino acids. Looked up from germline, CDR1 is SEHNR and CDR2 is FQNEAQ (reference sequence). For the CDR3, the DNA is TGTGCCAGCAGCCAACCAGACGGTTACGAGCAGTACTTC. Translating gives CASSQPDGYEQYF. The whole variable domain, remainder taken from reference TRBV7-9 and TRBJ2-7, is DTGVSQNPRHKITKRGQNVTFRCDPISEHNRLYWYRQTLGQGPEFLTYFQNEAQLEKSRLLSDRFSAERPKGSFSTLEIQRTEQGDSAMYLCASSQPDGYEQYFGPGTRLTVT.

This clonotype appeared many times. The V gene is TRBV12-3 or TRBV12-4, the J gene TRBJ1-2, with D perhaps matching TRBD1 (5 bases). There are 13 residues in the CDR3. The V end was cut by 3 bases, the J end by 6 bases, with 11 bases between. CDR3 region: CASSFFREDGYTF. As DNA, the CDR3 is TGTGCCAGCAGTTTCTTCAGGGAGGATGGCTACACCTTC.

Ten or more counts support this clonotype. The chain joins TRBV6-2 or TRBV6-3 to TRBJ2-2; D perhaps matches TRBD2 (6 bases). The CDR3 has 21 residues. Trimming took 2 bases from V and 6 from J, leaving 31 bases between them. Germline CDR1 is MNHEY and CDR2 is SVGEGT. The CDR3 loop is CASSYTRDRKGLGPGAGELFF. The CDR3 nucleotides are TGTGCCAGCAGTTACACCCGAGATAGGAAGGGACTGGGGCCGGGGGCCGGGGAGCTGTTTTTT.

V gene TRBV6-1 combines with J gene TRBJ1-1; D is uncertain. Trimming pared 6 bases from V and 2 bases from J, leaving 13 bases between. Germline lookup yields CDR1 MNHNS and CDR2 SASEGT. This CDR3 has 14 amino acids. CDR3 DNA: TGTGCCAGCAGAAATATCCGCTTTAACACTGAAGCTTTCTTT. Translating it yields CASRNIRFNTEAFF.

This clonotype came up many times. This chain links TRBV11-2 with TRBJ1-1; D possibly corresponds to TRBD1 (5 bases). Between the trimmed V and J ends, which lost 8 bases and 3 bases, there was a span of 19 bases. CDR3 length equals 15 residues. CDR1 SGHAT and CDR2 FQNNGV come from the germline V gene. CDR3: CASPLGRGGDTEAFF. CDR3 in DNA: TGTGCCAGCCCTTTGGGGCGGGGGGGAGACACTGAAGCTTTCTTT.

This chain connects TRBV12-3 or TRBV12-4 to TRBJ2-7; 12 nucleotides agree with TRBD1. The CDR3 has 16 amino acids. J gave up 3 bases and V 5 bases, and 8 bases lay outside the gene matches. The CDR3 nucleotides read TGTGCCAGCAGTCCCGGGACAGGGGGCCACTTCTACGAGCAGTACTTC. Amino acids: CASSPGTGGHFYEQYF.

This clonotype was observed a handful of times. V and J are TRBV27 and TRBJ1-1; TRBD1 might be the D (5 bases). CDR3 length: 11 amino acids. V lost 6 bases and J 10 bases, leaving 12 bases between the germline ends. Germline assignment: CDR1 MNHEY and CDR2 SMNVEV (reference sequence). Here the CDR3 reads CASRGGGAAFF. The DNA of the CDR3 is TGTGCCAGCAGGGGGGGAGGAGCAGCTTTCTTT.

In its sample, this clonotype was seen many times. This chain links TRBV7-9 with TRBJ1-1; D remains ambiguous. Germline CDR1 is SEHNR and CDR2 is FQNEAQ (reference sequence). The V gene lost 3 bases and the J gene lost 6 bases, with 11 bases spanning the gap. The length of the CDR3 is 13 residues. CDR3 bases: TGTGCCAGCAGCTTCTCGTCGGGAGCTGAAGCTTTCTTT. Amino acid sequence: CASSFSSGAEAFF.

This clonotype was seen many times. This chain uses TRBV11-2 with TRBJ2-6; no definite D call. Germline values: CDR1 SGHAT, CDR2 FQNNGV. The germline V and J ends were trimmed by 4 bases and 0 bases, with 13 bases remaining between them. CDR3 length equals 17 residues. CDR3 in DNA: TGTGCCAGCAGCTCGAACTCCCAGCGCTCTGGGGCCAACGTCCTGACTTTC. It is translated as CASSSNSQRSGANVLTF.